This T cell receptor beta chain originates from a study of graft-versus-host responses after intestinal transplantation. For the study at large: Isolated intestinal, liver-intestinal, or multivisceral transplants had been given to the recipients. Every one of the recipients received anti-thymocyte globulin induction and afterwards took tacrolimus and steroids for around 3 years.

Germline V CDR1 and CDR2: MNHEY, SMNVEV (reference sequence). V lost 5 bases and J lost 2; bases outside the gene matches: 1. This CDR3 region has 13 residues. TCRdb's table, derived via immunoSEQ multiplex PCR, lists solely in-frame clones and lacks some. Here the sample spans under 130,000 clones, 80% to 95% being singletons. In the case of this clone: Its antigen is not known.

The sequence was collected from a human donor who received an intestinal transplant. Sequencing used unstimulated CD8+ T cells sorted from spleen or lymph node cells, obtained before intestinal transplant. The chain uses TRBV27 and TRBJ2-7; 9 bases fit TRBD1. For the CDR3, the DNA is TGTGCCAGCAGTAGGACAGGGGCCTACGAGCAGTACTTC. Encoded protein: CASSRTGAYEQYF.